This passage covers 2 T cell receptor beta chains from one sample sequenced in a study of T cells in Graves' hyperthyroidism and ophthalmopathy. Template material for amplifying TCR beta CDR3 regions consisted of RNA transcripts. The HTBI set primed first-round TCR CDR3 RT-PCR. TCRdb re-derived calls from the multiplex PCR reads in MiXCR, one entry per CDR3 protein. The data show about 290,000 distinct CDR3 sequences, with roughly 19% seen just once and 35% to 45% held by the top ten. The sample comprised blood. The receptors stem from a man aged 50 to 59 with Graves' ophthalmopathy.

The sample holds many counts of this clonotype. The chain is built from TRBV7-9 and TRBJ2-5, with D maybe TRBD1 (6 bases). CDR1 and CDR2 (germline): SEHNR, FQNEAQ (reference sequence). CDR3 length: 14 residues. The germline V and J ends were trimmed by 0 bases and 4 bases, with 9 bases remaining between them. The CDR3 reads CASSLATDRETQYF. CDR3 bases: TGTGCCAGCAGCTTAGCAACGGACAGAGAGACCCAGTACTTC.

The chain is built from TRBV28 and TRBJ2-1, with 7 bases aligning to TRBD1. The CDR3 sequence is 13 residues long. Per the germline V gene, CDR1 is MDHEN and CDR2 is SYDVKM. Trimming took 7 bases from V and 5 from J; bases not matched to a gene: 5. The CDR3 nucleotides read TGTGCCAGCACCGGTACAGGGGACAATGAGCAGTTCTTC. Encoded protein: CASTGTGDNEQFF.